Sequencing of this T cell receptor (beta chain) was carried out in a study of T cells in localized non-small cell lung cancer. Trimming shortened V by 4 bases and J by 5 bases, and 10 bases separated the two germline ends. Germline lookup yields CDR1 SGHNT and CDR2 YYREEE (reference sequence). The CDR3 has 13 residues. Produced via immunoSEQ multiplex PCR; TCRdb's table is partial and in-frame only. The table has roughly 30,000 clones, approximately 91% seen once. On this clone: As yet, its antigen is unknown.

General observations from the study: Owing to sequencing of a solitary tumor region, heterogeneity cannot be discounted. It was uninvolved adjacent lung that showed the highest T cell clonality, exceeding tumor.

The source of this sequence is a woman aged 40-69 years with stage I lung adenocarcinoma. Material: peripheral blood, obtained before any cancer treatment. This chain joins TRBV5-4 and TRBJ1-5; D perhaps matches TRBD1 (5 bases). The CDR3: CASSPDRDQPQHF. The CDR3 coding sequence is TGTGCCAGCAGCCCTGACAGAGATCAGCCCCAGCATTTT.